What follows are 14 T cell receptor beta chains derived from one specimen sequenced in a study of cytomegalovirus exposure and HLA in healthy donors. PCR primers comprised 60 Vbeta and 13 Jbeta primers. This table comes from immunoSEQ multiplex PCR, and its TCRdb copy is limited to in-frame clones, with some not included. Of more than 85,000 clones in the sample, just under 80% are singletons; the top ten hold roughly 1.2%. Material for sequencing was PBMCs. These receptors all come from a man aged 25 to 45 in good health and CMV-seronegative.

CDR3: CASSPATGVWHEQYF. CDR3 in DNA: TGTGCCAGCTCACCTGCGACAGGTGTGTGGCACGAGCAGTACTTC. V usage is TRBV18 and J usage is TRBJ2-7; D may be TRBD1 (6 bases). Germline CDR1 is KGHSH and CDR2 is LQKENI. Between the trimmed V and J ends, which lost 3 bases and 5 bases, there was a span of 17 bases. CDR3 length: 15 residues.

A single count supports this clone. The chain uses TRBV30 and TRBJ1-6; possible D gene TRBD1, 5 bases. This CDR3 has 14 amino acids. Germline values: CDR1 GTSNPN, CDR2 SVGIG (reference sequence). V lost 0 bases to trimming and J lost 6 bases, with 9 bases between them. CDR3 DNA: TGTGCCTGGAGTGTGGACATTGGTAATTCACCCCTCCACTTT. This codes for CAWSVDIGNSPLHF.

The chain carries TRBV4-1 and TRBJ1-1, with TRBD1 as a possible D gene (5 bases). CDR1 MGHRA and CDR2 YSYEKL come from the germline V gene. V dropped 4 bases and J dropped 3 bases, with 24 bases sitting between them. CDR3 length: 18 residues. The CDR3 DNA sequence: TGCGCCAGCAGCCCCATCGGTTGGGGGGTTCTAGGTTACACTGAAGCTTTCTTT. Translating gives CASSPIGWGVLGYTEAFF.

V gene TRBV11-2 combines with J gene TRBJ2-7; 9 bases agree with TRBD1. CDR1 SGHAT and CDR2 FQNNGV come from the germline V gene. CDR3 length: 16 residues. V shed 5 bases, J shed 5 bases, and the junction held 13 bases outside the gene matches. The CDR3 nucleotides are TGTGCCAGCAGCCCTCGTCCGGGACAGGGTTTCCACGAGCAGTACTTC. Translation: CASSPRPGQGFHEQYF. Together with reference TRBV11-2 and TRBJ2-7, the CDR3 gives the full variable domain: EAGVAQSPRYKIIEKRQSVAFWCNPISGHATLYWYQQILGQGPKLLIQFQNNGVVDDSQLPKDRFSAERLKGVDSTLKIQPAKLEDSAVYLCASSPRPGQGFHEQYFGPGTRLTVT.

In its sample, this clone was seen a few times. This sequence joins TRBV5-1 and TRBJ1-2, with 10 bases fitting TRBD1. The CDR3 length is 15 residues. Germline loops: CDR1 SGHRS, CDR2 YFSETQ. Germline trimming cut 1 base from V and 8 bases from J; bases unmatched to any gene: 8. The CDR3, as DNA: TGCGCCAGCAGCTTGACCGGGACAGGGGCGCAGGGCTACACCTTC. Its translation: CASSLTGTGAQGYTF.

This chain links TRBV29-1 with TRBJ1-2; no clear D. The CDR3 is 14 amino acids. Germline V gene data show CDR1 as SQVTM and CDR2 as ANQGSEA. The V gene lost 5 bases and the J gene lost 4 bases, with 17 bases spanning the gap. The CDR3: CSVSLGSGGYGYTF. The CDR3, as DNA: TGCAGCGTTTCCCTTGGGTCGGGAGGCTATGGCTACACCTTC.

The CDR3 reads CSVVRATYNEQFF. In DNA form, the CDR3 reads TGCAGCGTTGTCAGGGCTACCTACAATGAGCAGTTCTTC. The V gene is TRBV29-1, the J gene TRBJ2-1; tentative D call: TRBD1 (5 bases). Germline lookup yields CDR1 SQVTM and CDR2 ANQGSEA. Trimming shortened V by 4 bases and J by 2 bases, and 9 bases separated the two germline ends. The CDR3 is 13 amino acids.

DNA of the CDR3: TGCGCCAGCAGCCAAGGAGTAGGCCGGGCGGGAAAGGAAAGCTCCTACGAGCAGTACTTC. It codes for CASSQGVGRAGKESSYEQYF. The V call is TRBV4-3, the J call TRBJ2-7; perhaps TRBD2 as D (6 bases). Per the germline V gene, CDR1 is LGHNA and CDR2 is YSLEER. V was shortened by 1 base and J by 0 bases, with 25 bases between the two germline ends. CDR3 length: 20 residues.

J is TRBJ2-5 and V is TRBV2; D gene ambiguous. The CDR3 runs 12 residues. V was clipped by 7 bases and J by 3 bases, with 9 bases between them. Germline V lookup: CDR1 SNHLY, CDR2 FYNNEI. The DNA for the CDR3 is TGTGCCAGCACCCTAATAAAAGAGACCCAGTACTTC. Its translation is CASTLIKETQYF.

The J gene is TRBJ2-7, the V gene TRBV27; the match to TRBD1 covers 8 bases. This CDR3 is 13 amino acids long. Germline V gives CDR1 MNHEY, CDR2 SMNVEV (reference sequence). The V segment lost 5 bases and the J segment 3 bases; nucleotides outside the gene matches: 3. The CDR3 reads CASSPGGSYEQYF. The CDR3 region has the DNA TGTGCCAGCAGTCCAGGGGGCAGCTACGAGCAGTACTTC.

V is TRBV7-2 and J is TRBJ2-5; TRBD1 matches at 10 bases. Germline V gives CDR1 SGHTA, CDR2 FQGNSA. V lost 5 bases and J lost 3; bases outside the gene matches: 3. The CDR3 length is 14 residues. The CDR3 loop reads CASSRDRGEETQYF. CDR3 nucleotide sequence: TGTGCCAGCAGCCGGGACAGGGGAGAAGAGACCCAGTACTTC.

The V gene is TRBV5-6, the J gene TRBJ1-6, with a weak D call TRBD1 (6 bases). Germline assignment: CDR1 SGHDT and CDR2 YYEEEE. The CDR3 has 15 residues. V was pared by 4 bases and J by 9 bases, with 17 bases between. The CDR3 coding sequence is TGTGCCAGCAGCGGTACAGGGAAGGGCAGTTCACCCCTCCACTTT. As protein: CASSGTGKGSSPLHF. The entire variable domain, with the rest obtained from reference TRBV5-6 and TRBJ1-6, is as follows: DAGVTQSPTHLIKTRGQQVTLRCSPKSGHDTVSWYQQALGQGPQFIFQYYEEEERQRGNFPDRFSGHQFPNYSSELNVNALLLGDSALYLCASSGTGKGSSPLHFGNGTRLTVT.

The chain is built from TRBV9 and TRBJ1-3, with D perhaps TRBD1 (5 bases). This CDR3 spans 15 amino acids. V was pared by 0 bases and J by 2 bases, with 9 bases between. Looked up from germline, CDR1 is SGDLS and CDR2 is YYNGEE. The CDR3 DNA is TGTGCCAGCAGCGTAGCCCAAGGGGCTGGAAACACCATATATTTT. This translates into CASSVAQGAGNTIYF.

V and J are TRBV4-3 and TRBJ2-7; D ambiguous. The CDR3 is 15 amino acids. Germline V lookup: CDR1 LGHNA, CDR2 YSLEER. With 1 base removed from V and 0 bases from J, the gap between germline ends came to 10 bases. The CDR3 here is CASSQVQVDSYEQYF. The CDR3 nucleotides read TGCGCCAGCAGCCAAGTGCAGGTTGACTCCTACGAGCAGTACTTC.